This is a list of T cell receptor beta chains from one sample in a study of blood T cell repertoires in COVID-19. Clones were read by immunoSEQ multiplex PCR, and TCRdb kept only the in-frame ones, dropping some. The table shows about 400,000 clones, with approximately 87% occurring only once. Sequencing was carried out using PBMCs or T cells enriched from blood (not recorded which). The receptors here all came from a woman aged 25 to 39 with acute COVID-19. Both conserved end residues are part of each CDR3. The order of the fields is D gene, clone size, V gene, J gene, CDR3 protein, CDR3 DNA. A D gene is named only where the DNA matches it firmly. Clone sizes are given selectively: once, few, many, or a class where the clone is expanded.

D: -; size: -; V: TRBV6-2/TRBV6-3; J: TRBJ1-2; CDR3: CASSYEGTYYGYTF; DNA: TGTGCCAGCAGTTACGAGGGGACTTACTATGGCTACACCTTC
D: -; size: once; V: TRBV7-6; J: TRBJ1-6; CDR3: CASSREEAGPSPLHF; DNA: TGTGCCAGCAGCCGAGAGGAAGCGGGACCTTCACCCCTCCACTTT
D: -; size: -; V: TRBV5-1; J: TRBJ1-1; CDR3: CASSLQGWNTEAFF; DNA: TGCGCCAGCAGCTTGCAGGGATGGAACACTGAAGCTTTCTTT
D: -; size: -; V: TRBV7-9; J: TRBJ1-6; CDR3: CASSSGRGNSPLHF; DNA: TGTGCCAGCAGCTCCGGACGGGGAAATTCACCCCTCCACTTT
D: -; size: -; V: TRBV7-9; J: TRBJ1-6; CDR3: CASSGDINSPLHF; DNA: TGTGCCAGCAGCGGCGACATAAATTCACCCCTCCACTTT
D: -; size: -; V: TRBV6-5; J: TRBJ1-5; CDR3: CASSPSEEQPQHF; DNA: TGTGCCAGCAGTCCCTCGGAGGAACAGCCCCAGCATTTT
D: -; size: -; V: TRBV13; J: TRBJ1-2; CDR3: CATFSPSEGPLGGYTF; DNA: TGTGCCACCTTTTCCCCCTCGGAGGGCCCTTTGGGGGGCTACACCTTC
D: TRBD1; size: -; V: TRBV29-1; J: TRBJ1-2; CDR3: CSVDFLGRDRGGYYGYTF; DNA: TGCAGCGTTGACTTTCTAGGGCGAGACAGGGGGGGATACTATGGCTACACCTTC
D: -; size: -; V: TRBV5-1; J: TRBJ2-1; CDR3: CASSAAGEIYNEQFF; DNA: TGCGCCAGCAGCGCCGCCGGGGAGATCTACAATGAGCAGTTCTTC
D: TRBD1; size: -; V: TRBV4-1; J: TRBJ1-2; CDR3: CASSLGTGGSYGYTF; DNA: TGCGCCAGCAGCCTAGGGACAGGGGGATCCTATGGCTACACCTTC
D: TRBD2; size: once; V: TRBV5-1; J: TRBJ2-3; CDR3: CASSGGEGTDTQYF; DNA: TGCGCCAGCAGCGGGGGGGAAGGCACAGATACGCAGTATTTT
D: -; size: -; V: TRBV29-1; J: TRBJ1-2; CDR3: CSVELTGIGSRGYTF; DNA: TGCAGCGTTGAATTAACCGGGATCGGGTCTCGAGGCTACACCTTC